The next 31 T cell receptor beta chains were all read from a single sample in a study of T cells after yellow fever vaccination. One entry per CDR3 protein, called by TCRdb with MiXCR from the 5' RACE reads. The sample consists of some 340,000 distinct CDR3 sequences, approximately 12% of them appearing once. This material consisted of CD4+ T cells sorted from PBMCs, taken 45 days after the yellow fever booster vaccination. Receptors were obtained from a man aged 18 to 29 who received the YFV17D yellow fever vaccine.

This clonotype showed up just a few times. V gene TRBV9 combines with J gene TRBJ2-5; maybe TRBD1 (7 bases). The V end lost 3 bases, the J end lost 5 bases, and 14 bases lay between the germline ends. Germline assignment: CDR1 SGDLS and CDR2 YYNGEE. The CDR3 totals 14 residues. CDR3 sequence: CASSGSGGTETQYF. As DNA, the CDR3 is TGTGCCAGCAGCGGGTCAGGGGGGACGGAGACCCAGTACTTC.

This clonotype was counted a few times. V gene TRBV7-6 combines with J gene TRBJ1-1; D is perhaps TRBD1 (5 bases). The ends were cut back, 1 base at V and 5 bases at J, with 11 bases in the middle. CDR1 and CDR2 (germline): SGHVS, FNYEAQ. The CDR3 sequence is 14 residues long. The CDR3 nucleotides read TGTGCCAGCAGCTTAGGGCTAGGGGAAACTGAAGCTTTCTTT. Translating gives CASSLGLGETEAFF.

Only a few counts were recorded for this clonotype. J is TRBJ2-3 and V is TRBV5-1; 9 bases match TRBD1. Germline loops: CDR1 SGHRS, CDR2 YFSETQ. After removal of 4 bases from V and 5 bases from J, the junction contained 8 bases not matched to a gene. The CDR3 has 15 residues. The CDR3 DNA reads as TGCGCCAGCAGCCCGATGGGACAGGGTATAGATACGCAGTATTTT. Protein product: CASSPMGQGIDTQYF.

The chain carries TRBV10-3 and TRBJ2-5, with D possibly TRBD1 on 6 matching bases. The ends were cut back, 0 bases at V and 3 bases at J, with 8 bases in the middle. Per germline, CDR1 ENHRY and CDR2 SYGVKD. The CDR3 is made up of 14 amino acids. CDR3 loop: CAISESQGEETQYF. CDR3 DNA sequence: TGTGCCATCAGTGAGTCACAGGGTGAAGAGACCCAGTACTTC.

This clonotype was seen many times. The genes are TRBV7-2 and TRBJ2-3; TRBD2 might be the D (7 bases). CDR1 and CDR2 from the germline V gene are SGHTA and FQGNSA. The CDR3 is 13 amino acids. The ends were cut back, 3 bases at V and 6 bases at J, with 10 bases in the middle. CDR3 amino acids: CASSLGGPDTQYF. The CDR3 DNA sequence: TGTGCCAGCAGCTTGGGGGGGCCGGATACGCAGTATTTT.

V is TRBV6-5 and J is TRBJ2-3; D is perhaps TRBD2 (7 bases). The V gene lost 7 bases and the J gene lost 4 bases, with 18 bases spanning the gap. CDR3 length: 15 amino acids. The germline CDR1 and CDR2 sequences are MNHEY and SVGAGI. Here the CDR3 reads CASISGASGSDTQYF. The CDR3 nucleotides are TGTGCCAGCATCTCAGGGGCTAGCGGCTCAGATACGCAGTATTTT.

The chain carries TRBV19 and TRBJ2-2, with D possibly being TRBD2 (6 bases). The germline V gene encodes CDR1 LNHDA and CDR2 SQIVND (reference sequence). The CDR3 is 16 residues long. The germline V and J ends were trimmed by 11 bases and 5 bases, with 24 bases remaining between them. DNA of the CDR3: TGTGCCGCGGAGGCCCGCCGGGGGAGAGGGACCGGGGAGCTGTTTTTT. Translating it yields CAAEARRGRGTGELFF.

This clonotype was seen a few times. The rearrangement joins TRBV7-2 to TRBJ2-3; D unclear. With 5 bases removed from V and 11 bases from J, the gap between germline ends came to 14 bases. Per germline, CDR1 SGHTA and CDR2 FQGNSA. The CDR3 consists of 12 residues. The CDR3 nucleotides read TGTGCCAGCAGCCCAGTTGGGCTCGAGCAGTATTTT. Translated, it gives CASSPVGLEQYF.

A few counts support this clonotype. This rearrangement joins TRBV10-2 to TRBJ2-7; TRBD1 agrees at 10 bases. The germline CDR1 and CDR2 sequences are WSHSY and SAAADI. V lost 6 bases, J lost 3 bases, and 5 bases stayed unmatched. The CDR3 loop spans 14 amino acids. As DNA, the CDR3 is TGCGCCAGCAGAGAGACAGGGGGCCACTACGAGCAGTACGTC. Amino acids: CASRETGGHYEQYV.

The chain employs TRBV19 and TRBJ2-3; 7 nucleotides match TRBD1. The germline V gene encodes CDR1 LNHDA and CDR2 SQIVND (reference sequence). Germline trimming cut 4 bases from V and 2 bases from J; bases unmatched to any gene: 6. CDR3 size: 15 residues. In DNA, the CDR3 is TGTGCCAGTAGTACGGGGACAGACCTCACAGATACGCAGTATTTT. Protein: CASSTGTDLTDTQYF.

This clonotype turned up a few times. The chain combines TRBV4-2 with TRBJ1-6, with 11 bases aligning to TRBD1. Germline values: CDR1 LGHNA, CDR2 YNFKEQ. The trim removed 0 bases at V and 9 bases at J, leaving 4 bases unmatched. CDR3 length equals 16 residues. The CDR3 here is CASSQDRGQGGSPLHF. The CDR3 DNA reads as TGTGCCAGCAGCCAAGATCGGGGACAGGGGGGTTCACCCCTCCACTTT.

This clonotype was observed a few times. The chain uses TRBV5-1 and TRBJ1-1; 7 bases align to TRBD1. V lost 0 bases to trimming and J lost 6 bases; unmatched junction nucleotides: 5. Germline lookup yields CDR1 SGHRS and CDR2 YFSETQ. CDR3 length: 14 residues. In DNA, the CDR3 is TGCGCCAGCAGCTTGGCCGAGGGGGCCGCTGAAGCTTTCTTT. Its protein product is CASSLAEGAAEAFF.

V gene TRBV5-1 combines with J gene TRBJ2-7, with 11 nucleotides matching TRBD1. J gave up 6 bases and V 3 bases, and 5 bases lay outside the gene matches. The CDR3 length is 14 residues. Looked up from germline, CDR1 is SGHRS and CDR2 is YFSETQ. The DNA for the CDR3 is TGCGCCAGCAGCTGGGACAGGGGGGCGGCCGAGCAGTACTTC. It specifies CASSWDRGAAEQYF.

The chain couples TRBV7-3 to TRBJ2-3; 11 bases fit TRBD2. The CDR3 loop spans 15 amino acids. The V segment lost 5 bases and the J segment 5 bases; nucleotides outside the gene matches: 6. Germline lookup yields CDR1 SGHTA and CDR2 FQGTGA. The CDR3 DNA reads TGTGCCAGCAGCCGACTAGCGGGGAGGGGAGATACGCAGTATTTT. Protein: CASSRLAGRGDTQYF.

This clonotype was recorded a few times. The chain joins TRBV3-2 to TRBJ2-1; TRBD1, the table's D call, was not compared with the DNA. TRBV3-2 is a recognized pseudogene. There are 15 residues in the CDR3. This CDR3 is CASSQGREFSLEQFF. The CDR3 DNA reads as TGTGCCAGCAGCCAGGGCAGGGAATTCTCCCTTGAGCAGTTCTTC.

This chain joins TRBV3-1 and TRBJ2-4; 13 bases fit TRBD2. Losses at the gene ends were 6 bases for V and 0 bases for J; bases not matched to a gene: 11. The CDR3 is 19 amino acids. CDR1 LGHDT and CDR2 YNNKEL come from the germline V gene (reference sequence). The DNA of the CDR3 is TGTGCCAGCAGTCCCCGGACTAGCGGGGGTTTAGGAGCCAAAAACATTCAGTACTTC. Amino acids: CASSPRTSGGLGAKNIQYF. The full variable domain, completed using reference TRBV3-1 and TRBJ2-4, is DTAVSQTPKYLVTQMGNDKSIKCEQNLGHDTMYWYKQDSKKFLKIMFSYNNKELIINETVPNRFSPKSPDKAHLNLHINSLELGDSAVYFCASSPRTSGGLGAKNIQYFGAGTRLSVL.

This clonotype was detected a few times. V is TRBV24-1 and J is TRBJ2-1, with TRBD2 matching over 8 bases. CDR3 length: 13 amino acids. V lost 5 bases and J lost 6; bases outside the gene matches: 2. CDR1 and CDR2 (germline): KGHDR, SFDVKD. The CDR3 protein is CATSGLALNEQFF. As DNA, the CDR3 is TGTGCCACCAGTGGACTAGCGCTCAATGAGCAGTTCTTC.

This clonotype was seen ten or more times. This chain uses TRBV12-3 or TRBV12-4 with TRBJ2-5, with 8 bases aligning to TRBD1. The V segment lost 7 bases and the J segment 2 bases; nucleotides outside the gene matches: 3. The CDR3 consists of 13 residues. DNA of the CDR3: TGTGCCAGCATCCGGACAGGGCAAGAGACCCAGTACTTC. Translation gives CASIRTGQETQYF.

CDR3 bases: TGTGCCAGCAGCGTCAGTGATATTAATTCACCCCTCCACTTT. This gives the protein CASSVSDINSPLHF. The genes are TRBV7-9 and TRBJ1-6, with D unclear. The CDR3 is 14 residues long. The germline V and J ends were trimmed by 5 bases and 6 bases, with 11 bases remaining between them. Germline values: CDR1 SEHNR, CDR2 FQNEAQ (reference sequence).

This clonotype was found many times. This chain joins TRBV6-2 or TRBV6-3 and TRBJ2-7; 10 positions match TRBD2. J gave up 7 bases and V 3 bases, and 15 bases lay outside the gene matches. This CDR3 contains 17 residues. CDR1 is MNHEY, CDR2 SVGEGT, per germline. For the CDR3, the DNA is TGTGCCAGCAGTTATCGACAGCGGGGGGGTCCTACGTGTGAGCAGTACGTC. It is translated as CASSYRQRGGPTCEQYV.

Many counts were recorded for this clonotype. At one of its ends the junction is not consistent with the germline gene, which may arise from a read error. This sequence joins TRBV5-1 and TRBJ2-1; possibly TRBD2 for D (7 bases). The CDR3 has 16 amino acids. Germline V CDR1 and CDR2: SGHRS, YFSETQ. CDR3 protein: CASRLEGGAGYNEQFF. The CDR3 bases are TGCGCCAGCAGGTTGGAAGGGGGGGCTGGTTACAATGAGCAGTTCTTC.

V usage is TRBV7-2 and J usage is TRBJ1-1; D is ambiguous. CDR1 and CDR2 from the germline V gene are SGHTA and FQGNSA. The CDR3 runs to 13 residues. With 5 bases removed from V and 3 bases from J, the gap between germline ends came to 10 bases. CDR3 nucleotides: TGTGCCAGCAGCGCACACAGAGACACTGAAGCTTTCTTT. Amino acid sequence: CASSAHRDTEAFF.

In this sample, this clonotype turned up many times. This chain links TRBV29-1 with TRBJ1-2, with 7 bases aligning to TRBD1. The CDR3 is 13 residues long. The V and J ends lost 6 bases and 8 bases, in that order; junction bases with no gene match: 12. From germline, CDR1 is SQVTM and CDR2 ANQGSEA. The CDR3 loop reads CSVDLITGDGYTF. The CDR3, as DNA: TGCAGCGTCGATCTAATAACAGGGGACGGCTACACCTTC.

This clonotype was picked up a small number of times. This chain links TRBV6-2 or TRBV6-3 with TRBJ2-2; TRBD1 agrees at 10 bases. CDR1 and CDR2 from the germline V gene are MNHEY and SVGEGT. V lost 0 bases, J lost 5 bases, and 6 bases stayed unmatched. This CDR3 has 17 amino acids. This CDR3 reads CASSYSLGTGETGELFF. The CDR3 coding sequence is TGTGCCAGCAGTTACTCGCTCGGGACAGGGGAAACCGGGGAGCTGTTTTTT.

This clonotype was detected many times. The chain recombines TRBV25-1 with TRBJ2-6; D is perhaps TRBD1 (5 bases). The CDR3 runs 15 residues. With 4 bases removed from V and 0 bases from J, the gap between germline ends came to 7 bases. CDR1 MGHDK and CDR2 SYGVNS come from the germline V gene. DNA for the CDR3: TGTGCCAGCAGTGTAGGACACTCTGGGGCCAACGTCCTGACTTTC. It is translated as CASSVGHSGANVLTF. Full variable domain (missing parts from reference TRBV25-1 and TRBJ2-6): EADIYQTPRYLVIGTGKKITLECSQTMGHDKMYWYQQDPGMELHLIHYSYGVNSTEKGDLSSESTVSRIRTEHFPLTLESARPSHTSQYLCASSVGHSGANVLTFGAGSRLTVL.

This rearrangement joins TRBV20-1 to TRBJ1-2; TRBD1 might be the D (5 bases). Trimming cost V 5 bases and J 2 bases, with 18 bases left between them. Per the germline V gene, CDR1 is DFQATT and CDR2 is SNEGSKA (reference sequence). CDR3 length equals 15 residues. CDR3 region: CSASHAKTENYGYTF. CDR3 nucleotides: TGCAGTGCTTCTCACGCAAAGACAGAGAACTATGGCTACACCTTC.

This clonotype has only a few counts. This chain uses TRBV5-1 with TRBJ1-4; 8 bases line up with TRBD1. Germline CDR1 is SGHRS and CDR2 is YFSETQ. The junction had 11 bases not matched to a gene; V was cut back by 6 bases and J by 7 bases. The CDR3 spans 15 residues. DNA of the CDR3: TGCGCCAGCAACTCTCCAGGGGGCTGGGGTGAAAAACTGTTTTTT. As protein: CASNSPGGWGEKLFF.

The chain links TRBV18 to TRBJ1-5; 9 positions agree with TRBD1. The CDR3 length is 13 residues. After removal of 5 bases from V and 6 bases from J, the junction contained 2 bases not matched to a gene. Germline-derived CDR1 and CDR2 are KGHSH and LQKENI. This CDR3 reads CASSKDRGQPQHF. The CDR3 DNA sequence: TGTGCCAGCTCAAAGGACAGGGGTCAGCCCCAGCATTTT.

Many counts were recorded for this clonotype. The rearrangement links TRBV5-5 to TRBJ2-1; TRBD2 aligns across 8 bases. The junction had 8 bases not matched to a gene; V was cut back by 5 bases and J by 4 bases. Germline V CDR1 and CDR2: SGHKS, YYEKEE (reference sequence). The CDR3 is made up of 15 amino acids. The CDR3 coding sequence is TGTGCCAGCAGACTCGCGGGGGGACGGTACAATGAGCAGTTCTTC. Protein sequence: CASRLAGGRYNEQFF.

This clonotype was found many times. The chain links TRBV7-8 to TRBJ1-2; D perhaps matches TRBD1 (5 bases). This CDR3 spans 15 amino acids. The V and J ends lost 1 base and 6 bases respectively, with 15 bases between them. The germline V gene has CDR1 SGHVS and CDR2 FQNEAQ. The CDR3 nucleotides read TGTGCCAGCAGCTTAGGAACAGCATCGGGGCATGGCTACACCTTC. Its translation is CASSLGTASGHGYTF.

The chain links TRBV5-6 to TRBJ1-5; unclear D gene. The CDR3 has 15 residues. Germline V lookup: CDR1 SGHDT, CDR2 YYEEEE. Trimming shortened V by 0 bases and J by 6 bases, and 13 bases separated the two germline ends. CDR3 region: CASSLGGPRSQPQHF. Here the CDR3 DNA reads TGTGCCAGCAGCTTGGGTGGGCCACGCAGTCAGCCCCAGCATTTT. The variable domain in full, completed from reference TRBV5-6 and TRBJ1-5, reads DAGVTQSPTHLIKTRGQQVTLRCSPKSGHDTVSWYQQALGQGPQFIFQYYEEEERQRGNFPDRFSGHQFPNYSSELNVNALLLGDSALYLCASSLGGPRSQPQHFGDGTRLSIL.